This T cell receptor beta chain was retrieved from a study of T cells in women clearing cervical HPV infection. Study-level points and caveats: Richness differences could reflect unmeasured T-cell content per sample.

Assay used: immunoSEQ multiplex PCR; TCRdb lists only in-frame clones, some missing. Found here are 39,000 or so clones; the top ten clones hold 6.4%. The V gene's germline CDR1 is SQVTM and CDR2 ANQGSEA. The CDR3 has 14 residues. With 4 bases removed from V and 4 bases from J, the gap between germline ends came to 14 bases. Remarks on this clone: Antigen specificity is unknown. The CDR3 is cut off 3 residues early in the read; its end comes from the germline J gene. Other nucleotide sequences from this sample produce the same CDR3.

The clonotype originates from a woman between 18 and 70 years old with a cervical HPV16 infection that either progressed to CIN3+ or cleared (not recorded which). The sequenced sample consisted of blood buffy coat. The chain combines TRBV29-1 with TRBJ1-3; D remains ambiguous. This chain's CDR3 is CSVVVSQVGNTIYF. Incomplete CDR3 DNA: TGCAGCGTTGTAGTGAGCCAGGTCGGAAACACC.